These 26 T cell receptor beta chains originate from one sample sequenced in a study of cytomegalovirus exposure and HLA in healthy donors. The study ran its PCR with 60 Vbeta and 13 Jbeta primers. Here immunoSEQ multiplex PCR was the method, and the copy in TCRdb shows in-frame clones only, minus some. The sample carries about 190,000 clones, around three quarters recorded once. The sample was PBMCs. The origin of the receptors is a woman under 30 in good health and CMV-seronegative.

This clone was counted once. This chain uses TRBV5-6 with TRBJ1-1, with 7 bases matching TRBD1. Trimming cost V 1 base and J 4 bases; bases outside gene matches: 4. Germline-derived CDR1 and CDR2 are SGHDT and YYEEEE. This CDR3 region has 14 residues. The CDR3 nucleotides are TGTGCCAGCAGCTTGAACAGGGGTGGCACTGAAGCTTTCTTT. Protein product: CASSLNRGGTEAFF.

This sequence joins TRBV5-6 and TRBJ2-3; D might be TRBD1 (6 bases). The ends were cut back, 4 bases at V and 2 bases at J, with 17 bases in the middle. CDR1 is SGHDT, CDR2 YYEEEE, per germline. The length of the CDR3 is 16 residues. The CDR3 sequence: CASSRIHRDITDTQYF. The CDR3 DNA reads as TGTGCCAGCAGCCGTATACACCGGGACATCACAGATACGCAGTATTTT.

V is TRBV11-2 and J is TRBJ2-1, with D hard to call. The germline V and J ends were trimmed by 8 bases and 0 bases, with 8 bases remaining between them. Germline loops: CDR1 SGHAT, CDR2 FQNNGV. This CDR3 region has 13 residues. The CDR3 nucleotides are TGTGCCAGCTTAGGCGGCTCCTACAATGAGCAGTTCTTC. As protein: CASLGGSYNEQFF.

The chain has TRBV28 and TRBJ1-5, with D maybe TRBD1 (5 bases). CDR3 length: 12 residues. Germline CDR1 and CDR2: MDHEN and SYDVKM. Trimming took 10 bases from V and 3 from J, leaving 10 bases between them. CDR3 nucleotides: TGTGCCACGCGGGGCACCAATCAGCCCCAGCATTTT. This codes for CATRGTNQPQHF.

The gene calls are TRBV5-8 and TRBJ1-1, with D tentatively TRBD1 (5 bases). Germline CDR1 reads SGHTS; CDR2 reads YDEGEE. The CDR3 totals 12 residues. V was pared by 2 bases and J by 11 bases, with 13 bases between. The CDR3 region is CASSFRQTVAFF. The DNA for the CDR3 is TGTGCCAGCAGCTTCAGACAGACGGTGGCTTTCTTT.

The chain couples TRBV4-1 to TRBJ1-5; D is uncertain. The V gene lost 1 base and the J gene lost 4 bases, with 11 bases spanning the gap. The CDR3 consists of 15 residues. Germline assignment: CDR1 MGHRA and CDR2 YSYEKL. In DNA form, the CDR3 reads TGCGCCAGCAGCCAAGTCGCGGGCGAAAATCAGCCCCAGCATTTT. Residues: CASSQVAGENQPQHF.

The chain couples TRBV29-1 to TRBJ2-3; 8 positions match TRBD1. Trimming removed 1 base from V and 2 bases from J; junction bases left unmatched: 8. Per germline, CDR1 SQVTM and CDR2 ANQGSEA. The CDR3 loop spans 16 amino acids. The chain's CDR3 is CSVEGGTGGNTDTQYF. As DNA, the CDR3 is TGCAGCGTTGAAGGGGGTACAGGGGGTAACACAGATACGCAGTATTTT.

This sequence joins TRBV12-5 and TRBJ2-1; TRBD1 agrees at 7 bases. CDR1 is LGHNT and CDR2 is FRNRAP in the germline V gene. V gave up 4 bases and J gave up 10 bases; unmatched junction bases: 4. This CDR3 is built from 12 residues. CDR3 DNA sequence: TGTGCTAGTGGTTCGACAGGGAACGAGCAGTTCTTC. It translates to CASGSTGNEQFF.

V is TRBV29-1 and J is TRBJ2-7, with 8 positions matching TRBD1. The trim removed 1 base at V and 0 bases at J, leaving 5 bases unmatched. Per germline, CDR1 SQVTM and CDR2 ANQGSEA. The CDR3 runs 15 residues. CDR3 nucleotides: TGCAGCGTTGAAGTCTCGGGACAGGCCTCCTACGAGCAGTACTTC. Amino acids: CSVEVSGQASYEQYF.

This clone was detected a few times. The genes are TRBV27 and TRBJ2-7; 9 nucleotides agree with TRBD2. Germline V CDR1 and CDR2: MNHEY, SMNVEV (reference sequence). V shed 5 bases, J shed 2 bases, and the junction held 4 bases outside the gene matches. The CDR3 contains 14 residues. The chain's CDR3 is CASSPVAGAYEQYF. CDR3 nucleotides: TGTGCCAGCAGTCCCGTAGCGGGAGCCTACGAGCAGTACTTC.

The chain employs TRBV11-2 and TRBJ1-3, with D perhaps TRBD1 (5 bases). Trimming pared 4 bases from V and 1 base from J, leaving 14 bases between. This CDR3 is built from 16 residues. The germline V gene encodes CDR1 SGHAT and CDR2 FQNNGV. The CDR3 DNA follows: TGTGCCAGCAGCTGGGCCTGGGGGGAATCTGGAAACACCATATATTTT. Translation: CASSWAWGESGNTIYF.

V is TRBV5-4 and J is TRBJ2-3, with TRBD1 matching over 8 bases. Germline V gene sequence: CDR1 SGHNT, CDR2 YYREEE (reference sequence). CDR3 length equals 14 residues. The junction had 3 bases not matched to a gene; V was cut back by 2 bases and J by 4 bases. The CDR3 coding sequence is TGTGCCAGCAGCTTTGGGACAGGATCAGATACGCAGTATTTT. It translates to CASSFGTGSDTQYF.

The rearrangement joins TRBV4-3 to TRBJ1-6, with a tentative D call TRBD1 (5 bases). V was trimmed by 3 bases and J by 6 bases, leaving 15 bases between them. Germline V lookup: CDR1 LGHNA, CDR2 YSLEER. The CDR3 consists of 16 residues. In DNA, the CDR3 is TGCGCCAGCAGCCAGGGATCAACGGGGGTTAATTCACCCCTCCACTTT. This translates into CASSQGSTGVNSPLHF.

This clone is a singleton in its sample. CDR3 protein: CASSVQVGNTIYF. The CDR3 DNA reads as TGTGCCAGCAGCGTTCAGGTTGGAAACACCATATATTTT. The chain joins TRBV9 to TRBJ1-3; D unresolved. The ends were cut back, 2 bases at V and 3 bases at J, with 6 bases in the middle. The CDR3 runs 13 residues. Germline values: CDR1 SGDLS, CDR2 YYNGEE.

This clone was recorded a few times. This chain links TRBV7-3 with TRBJ1-1; perhaps TRBD1 as D (5 bases). The CDR3 consists of 14 residues. V gave up 2 bases and J gave up 0 bases, with 7 bases separating them. Germline V gene sequence: CDR1 SGHTA, CDR2 FQGTGA. The DNA of the CDR3 is TGTGCCAGCAGCTTAGGACACCTGAACACTGAAGCTTTCTTT. It translates to CASSLGHLNTEAFF. Supplemented by reference TRBV7-3 and TRBJ1-1, the full variable domain reads GAGVSQTPSNKVTEKGKYVELRCDPISGHTALYWYRQSLGQGPEFLIYFQGTGAADDSGLPNDRFFAVRPEGSVSTLKIQRTERGDSAVYLCASSLGHLNTEAFFGQGTRLTVV.

The V call is TRBV11-2, the J call TRBJ1-2, with D maybe TRBD1 (6 bases). Trimming removed 3 bases at V and 4 bases at J, with 21 bases between. The CDR3 has 17 amino acids. CDR1 is SGHAT and CDR2 is FQNNGV in the germline V gene. The CDR3 loop reads CASSFLTGTRSLYGYTF. As DNA, the CDR3 is TGTGCCAGCAGCTTTTTGACAGGCACTAGGAGCCTCTATGGCTACACCTTC.

CDR3 in amino acids: CASSFDRDRDTQYF. The CDR3 DNA reads TGCGCCAGCAGCTTCGACAGGGACAGAGATACGCAGTATTTT. This rearrangement joins TRBV5-1 to TRBJ2-3; 7 nucleotides agree with TRBD1. The CDR3 runs 14 residues. Losses at the gene ends were 2 bases for V and 5 bases for J; bases not matched to a gene: 5. Per the germline V gene, CDR1 is SGHRS and CDR2 is YFSETQ. The complete variable domain, with remaining parts taken from reference TRBV5-1 and TRBJ2-3, reads KAGVTQTPRYLIKTRGQQVTLSCSPISGHRSVSWYQQTPGQGLQFLFEYFSETQRNKGNFPGRFSGRQFSNSRSEMNVSTLELGDSALYLCASSFDRDRDTQYFGPGTRLTVL.

With respect to this clone: A read error may account for a junction end that differs from germline. The V and J genes are TRBV29-1 and TRBJ1-2, with TRBD1 as a possible D gene (5 bases). CDR1 and CDR2 from the germline V gene are SQVTM and ANQGSEA. The CDR3 has 12 amino acids. The CDR3 sequence is CSVVSAGDRGHF. CDR3 nucleotides: TGCAGCGTTGTGTCCGCGGGGGACCGCGGACACTTC.

This chain's CDR3 is CASSLDGGDVTGELFF. The CDR3 DNA sequence: TGTGCCAGCAGCTTAGATGGGGGGGACGTCACCGGGGAGCTGTTTTTT. The V gene is TRBV11-3, the J gene TRBJ2-2, with TRBD2 matching 7 bases. This CDR3 has 16 amino acids. Per germline, CDR1 SGHNT and CDR2 YENEEA. J lost 4 bases, V lost 0 bases, and 5 bases had no gene match. Complete variable domain (other parts from reference TRBV11-3 and TRBJ2-2): EAGVVQSPRYKIIEKKQPVAFWCNPISGHNTLYWYLQNLGQGPELLIRYENEEAVDDSQLPKDRFSAERLKGVDSTLKIQPAELGDSAVYLCASSLDGGDVTGELFFGEGSRLTVL.

The chain employs TRBV19 and TRBJ1-2, with D possibly matching TRBD1 (5 bases). The CDR3 has 14 residues. Trimming removed 5 bases from V and 3 bases from J, with 13 bases in between. Per germline, CDR1 LNHDA and CDR2 SQIVND (reference sequence). CDR3 residues: CASSWQGLDYGYTF. In DNA, the CDR3 is TGTGCCAGTAGTTGGCAGGGTTTAGACTATGGCTACACCTTC.

The CDR3 protein is CATSSSYEQYF. In DNA form, the CDR3 reads TGTGCCACTTCGAGCTCCTACGAGCAGTACTTC. The chain carries TRBV2 and TRBJ2-7; D is undetermined. The CDR3 covers 11 residues. Germline values: CDR1 SNHLY, CDR2 FYNNEI. V lost 10 bases, J lost 0 bases, and 7 bases lay in between.

The chain couples TRBV4-3 to TRBJ2-7; TRBD1 is a possible D gene (6 bases). The CDR3 consists of 14 residues. Germline loops: CDR1 LGHNA, CDR2 YSLEER. Trimming stripped 1 base from V and 3 bases from J, with 10 bases between. CDR3: CASSQGTANYEQYF. DNA of the CDR3: TGCGCCAGCAGCCAAGGGACAGCTAACTACGAGCAGTACTTC.

This clone occurred a few times. The CDR3, as DNA: TGTGCCAGTAGTACCCCTGGGGCGACACCCCTCCACTTT. The encoded protein is CASSTPGATPLHF. J is TRBJ1-6 and V is TRBV19; weak D call: TRBD1 (5 bases). The CDR3 runs 13 residues. The V gene lost 4 bases and the J gene lost 11 bases, with 12 bases spanning the gap. The germline V gene encodes CDR1 LNHDA and CDR2 SQIVND (reference sequence).

The rearrangement joins TRBV5-5 to TRBJ2-3; 7 bases line up with TRBD2. Germline CDR1 and CDR2: SGHKS and YYEKEE (reference sequence). The ends lost 4 bases at V and 4 bases at J; junction bases unmatched: 12. This CDR3 contains 16 residues. CDR3 DNA sequence: TGTGCCAGCAGCCTGGGTGCGGCGGGAGCGGCAGATACGCAGTATTTT. Translating it yields CASSLGAAGAADTQYF.

Turning to this clone: This specimen includes other DNA sequences encoding the same CDR3. The chain couples TRBV4-1 to TRBJ2-7; a possible D gene is TRBD1 (5 bases). Per the germline V gene, CDR1 is MGHRA and CDR2 is YSYEKL. V was cut by 1 base and J by 4 bases, with 11 bases left in between. The CDR3 runs 14 residues. DNA for the CDR3: TGCGCCAGCAGCCAAGTGCAGGGTCCGTACGAGCAGTACTTC. The encoded protein is CASSQVQGPYEQYF.

The V and J genes are TRBV5-5 and TRBJ1-5; weak D call: TRBD1 (5 bases). CDR1 SGHKS and CDR2 YYEKEE come from the germline V gene (reference sequence). The CDR3 contains 15 residues. Trimming shortened V by 2 bases and J by 3 bases, and 12 bases separated the two germline ends. In DNA form, the CDR3 reads TGTGCCAGCAGCTTCAGGGCGAGAGACAATCAGCCCCAGCATTTT. Protein product: CASSFRARDNQPQHF.